This T cell receptor beta chain was captured by sequencing in a study of cytomegalovirus exposure and HLA in healthy donors. Germline values: CDR1 LGHNA, CDR2 YNFKEQ. There are 16 residues in the CDR3. V shed 4 bases and J 0 bases; nucleotides not matched to a gene: 5. Of note for this clone: Its specificity is unknown.

Study-level points and caveats: The CMV antigen specificity of a few CMV-associated chains was confirmed through in vitro analysis.

The PCR employed 60 Vbeta primers together with 13 Jbeta primers. Using immunoSEQ multiplex PCR, the repertoire was profiled, and TCRdb retains in-frame clones only, with some absent. The sample lists fewer than 200,000 clones, about four fifths occurring once. While unrecorded immune exposures were likely, the donors were nominally healthy when sampled. The gene calls are TRBV4-2 and TRBJ2-3, with TRBD2 matching over 9 bases. This clonotype was obtained from a woman in her late teens or twenties in good health and CMV-seropositive. Input material: PBMCs. CDR3 region: CASSLKRGASTDTQYF. The DNA for the CDR3 is TGTGCCAGCAGCCTTAAGCGGGGGGCTAGCACAGATACGCAGTATTTT.